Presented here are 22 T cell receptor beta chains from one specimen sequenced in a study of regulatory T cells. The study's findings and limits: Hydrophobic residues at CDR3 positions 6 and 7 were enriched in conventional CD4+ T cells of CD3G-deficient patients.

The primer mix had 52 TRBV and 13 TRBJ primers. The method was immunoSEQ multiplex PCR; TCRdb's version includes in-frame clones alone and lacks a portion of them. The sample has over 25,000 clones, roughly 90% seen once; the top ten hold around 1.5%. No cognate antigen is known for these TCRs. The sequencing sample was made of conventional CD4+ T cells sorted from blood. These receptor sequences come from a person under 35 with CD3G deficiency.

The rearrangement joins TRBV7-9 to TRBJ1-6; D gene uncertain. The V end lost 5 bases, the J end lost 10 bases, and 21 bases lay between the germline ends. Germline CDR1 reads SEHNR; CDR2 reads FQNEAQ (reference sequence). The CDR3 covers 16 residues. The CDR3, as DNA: TGTGCCAGCAGCCGGGCGGCCGGGAGGCGACGGTCACCCCTCCACTTT. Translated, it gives CASSRAAGRRRSPLHF.

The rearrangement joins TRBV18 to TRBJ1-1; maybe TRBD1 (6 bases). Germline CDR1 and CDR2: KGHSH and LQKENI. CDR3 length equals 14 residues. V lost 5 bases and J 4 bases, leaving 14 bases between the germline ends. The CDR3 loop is CASSSRGQITEAFF. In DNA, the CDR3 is TGTGCCAGCTCATCCCGCGGACAGATCACTGAAGCTTTCTTT.

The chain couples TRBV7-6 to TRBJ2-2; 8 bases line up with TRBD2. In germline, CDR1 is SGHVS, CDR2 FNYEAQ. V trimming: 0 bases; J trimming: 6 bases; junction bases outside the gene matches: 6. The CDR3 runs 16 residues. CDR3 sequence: CASSLAPGGVAGELFF. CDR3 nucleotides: TGTGCCAGCAGCTTAGCCCCGGGGGGGGTGGCCGGGGAGCTGTTTTTT.

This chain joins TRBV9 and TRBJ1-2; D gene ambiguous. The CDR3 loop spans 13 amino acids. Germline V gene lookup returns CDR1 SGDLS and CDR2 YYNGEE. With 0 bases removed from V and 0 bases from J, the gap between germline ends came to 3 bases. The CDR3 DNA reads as TGTGCCAGCAGCGTAGAGCCTAACTATGGCTACACCTTC. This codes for CASSVEPNYGYTF.

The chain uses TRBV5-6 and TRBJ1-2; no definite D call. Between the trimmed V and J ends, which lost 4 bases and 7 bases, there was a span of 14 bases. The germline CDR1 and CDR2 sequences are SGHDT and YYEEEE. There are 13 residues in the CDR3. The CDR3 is CASSRSGDFGYTF. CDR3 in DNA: TGTGCCAGCAGCCGTTCCGGGGATTTTGGCTACACCTTC.

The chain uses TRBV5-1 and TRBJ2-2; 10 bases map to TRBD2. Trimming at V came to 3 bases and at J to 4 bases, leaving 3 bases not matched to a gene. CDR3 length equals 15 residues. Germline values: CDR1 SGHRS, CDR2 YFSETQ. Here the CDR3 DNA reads TGCGCCAGCAGCTCAAGGACTAGCGGCACCGGGGAGCTGTTTTTT. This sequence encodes CASSSRTSGTGELFF. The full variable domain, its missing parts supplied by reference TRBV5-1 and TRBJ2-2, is KAGVTQTPRYLIKTRGQQVTLSCSPISGHRSVSWYQQTPGQGLQFLFEYFSETQRNKGNFPGRFSGRQFSNSRSEMNVSTLELGDSALYLCASSSRTSGTGELFFGEGSRLTVL.

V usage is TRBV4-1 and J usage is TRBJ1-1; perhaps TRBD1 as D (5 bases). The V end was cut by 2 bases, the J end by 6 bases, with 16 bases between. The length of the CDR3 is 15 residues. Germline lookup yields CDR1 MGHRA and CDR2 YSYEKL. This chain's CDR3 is CASSQPIQGRAEAFF. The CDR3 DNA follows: TGCGCCAGCAGCCAACCCATTCAGGGAAGGGCTGAAGCTTTCTTT.

Written as DNA, the CDR3 is TGTGCCAGCAGTGAGGGCCAGGGAGTACGCTACGAGCAGTACTTC. Translating gives CASSEGQGVRYEQYF. V usage is TRBV6-1 and J usage is TRBJ2-7, with D perhaps being TRBD1 or TRBD2 (5 bases each). The CDR3 covers 15 residues. Per the germline V gene, CDR1 is MNHNS and CDR2 is SASEGT. The V gene lost 3 bases and the J gene lost 3 bases, with 15 bases spanning the gap.

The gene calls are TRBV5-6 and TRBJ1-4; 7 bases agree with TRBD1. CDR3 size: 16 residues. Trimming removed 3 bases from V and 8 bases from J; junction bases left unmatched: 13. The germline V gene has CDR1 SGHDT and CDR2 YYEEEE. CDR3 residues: CASSSAPYRGEEKLFF. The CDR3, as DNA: TGTGCCAGCAGCTCAGCCCCCTACAGGGGTGAGGAAAAACTGTTTTTT. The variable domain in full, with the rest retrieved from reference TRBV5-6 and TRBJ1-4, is DAGVTQSPTHLIKTRGQQVTLRCSPKSGHDTVSWYQQALGQGPQFIFQYYEEEERQRGNFPDRFSGHQFPNYSSELNVNALLLGDSALYLCASSSAPYRGEEKLFFGSGTQLSVL.

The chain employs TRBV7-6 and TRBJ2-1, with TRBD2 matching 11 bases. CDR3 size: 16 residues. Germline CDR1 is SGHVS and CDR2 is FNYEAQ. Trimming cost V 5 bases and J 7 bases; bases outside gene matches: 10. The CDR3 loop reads CASSRIAGGPLNEQFF. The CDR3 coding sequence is TGTGCCAGCAGCCGAATAGCGGGAGGGCCGCTGAATGAGCAGTTCTTC.

The chain's CDR3 is CASSLSGRGRTDTQYF. The CDR3 DNA follows: TGTGCCAGCAGCTTAAGTGGGAGGGGGCGGACAGATACGCAGTATTTT. The chain couples TRBV7-3 to TRBJ2-3, with D possibly called TRBD1 or TRBD2 (7 bases each). The germline V gene encodes CDR1 SGHTA and CDR2 FQGTGA. The CDR3 is made up of 16 amino acids. Trimming took off 1 base at V and 3 bases at J, with 14 bases between the two ends.

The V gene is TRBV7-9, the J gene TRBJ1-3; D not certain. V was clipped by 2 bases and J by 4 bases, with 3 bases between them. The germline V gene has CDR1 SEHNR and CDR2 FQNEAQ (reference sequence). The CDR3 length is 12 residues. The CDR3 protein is CASSLRGNTIYF. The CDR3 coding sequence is TGTGCCAGCAGCTTACGAGGAAACACCATATATTTT.

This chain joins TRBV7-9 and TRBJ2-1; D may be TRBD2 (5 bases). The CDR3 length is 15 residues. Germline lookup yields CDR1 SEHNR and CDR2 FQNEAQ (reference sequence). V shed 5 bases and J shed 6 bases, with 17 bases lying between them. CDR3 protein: CASSPERSGSNEQFF. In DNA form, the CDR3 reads TGTGCCAGCAGCCCCGAGCGAAGCGGCTCCAATGAGCAGTTCTTC.

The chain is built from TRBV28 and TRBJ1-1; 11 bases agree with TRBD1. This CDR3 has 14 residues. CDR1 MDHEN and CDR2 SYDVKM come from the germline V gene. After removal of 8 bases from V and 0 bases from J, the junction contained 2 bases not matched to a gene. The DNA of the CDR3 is TGTGCCAGCGGGACAGGGGGTCTGAACACTGAAGCTTTCTTT. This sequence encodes CASGTGGLNTEAFF. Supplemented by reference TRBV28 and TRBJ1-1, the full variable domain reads DVKVTQSSRYLVKRTGEKVFLECVQDMDHENMFWYRQDPGLGLRLIYFSYDVKMKEKGDIPEGYSVSREKKERFSLILESASTNQTSMYLCASGTGGLNTEAFFGQGTRLTVV.

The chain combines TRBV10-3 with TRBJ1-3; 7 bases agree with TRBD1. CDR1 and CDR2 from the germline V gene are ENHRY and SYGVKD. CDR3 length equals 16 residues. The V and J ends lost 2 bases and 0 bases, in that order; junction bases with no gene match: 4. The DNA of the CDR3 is TGTGCCATCAGTGAGCGGACAGGCTCCTCTGGAAACACCATATATTTT. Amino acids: CAISERTGSSGNTIYF.

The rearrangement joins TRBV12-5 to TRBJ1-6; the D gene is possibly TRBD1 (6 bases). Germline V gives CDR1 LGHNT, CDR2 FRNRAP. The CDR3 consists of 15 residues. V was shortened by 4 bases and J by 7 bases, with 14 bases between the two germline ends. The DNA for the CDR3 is TGTGCTAGTGGTTCTCGCGGGGGCGACAATTCACCCCTCCACTTT. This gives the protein CASGSRGGDNSPLHF.

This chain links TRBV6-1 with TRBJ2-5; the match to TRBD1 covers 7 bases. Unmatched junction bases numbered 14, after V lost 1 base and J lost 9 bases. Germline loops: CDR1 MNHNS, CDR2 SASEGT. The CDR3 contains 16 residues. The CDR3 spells CASSEGPGGVVGAQYF. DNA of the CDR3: TGTGCCAGCAGTGAAGGGCCAGGGGGTGTCGTAGGGGCCCAGTACTTC.

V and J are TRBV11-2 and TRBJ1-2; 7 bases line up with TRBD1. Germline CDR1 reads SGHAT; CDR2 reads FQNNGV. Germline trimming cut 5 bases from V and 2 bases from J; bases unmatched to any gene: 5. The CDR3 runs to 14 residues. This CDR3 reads CASSKTGTNYGYTF. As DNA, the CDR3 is TGTGCCAGCAGCAAGACAGGGACCAACTATGGCTACACCTTC.

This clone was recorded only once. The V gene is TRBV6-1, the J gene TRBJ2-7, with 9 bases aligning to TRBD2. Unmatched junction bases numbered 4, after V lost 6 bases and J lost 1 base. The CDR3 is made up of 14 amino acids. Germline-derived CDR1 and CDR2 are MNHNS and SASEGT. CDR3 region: CASRWLAGSYEQYF. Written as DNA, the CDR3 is TGTGCCAGCAGATGGCTAGCGGGGTCCTACGAGCAGTACTTC.

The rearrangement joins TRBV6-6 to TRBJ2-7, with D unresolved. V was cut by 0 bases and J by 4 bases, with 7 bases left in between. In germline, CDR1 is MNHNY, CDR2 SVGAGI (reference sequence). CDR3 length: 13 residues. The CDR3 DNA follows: TGTGCCAGCAGTTACTCCTTACATTACGAGCAGTACTTC. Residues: CASSYSLHYEQYF.

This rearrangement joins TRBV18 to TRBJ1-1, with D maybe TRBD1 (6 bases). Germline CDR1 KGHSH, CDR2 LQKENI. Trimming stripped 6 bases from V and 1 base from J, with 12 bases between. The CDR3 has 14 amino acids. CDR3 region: CASSPGGANTEAFF. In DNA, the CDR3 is TGTGCCAGCTCTCCGGGGGGGGCGAACACTGAAGCTTTCTTT.

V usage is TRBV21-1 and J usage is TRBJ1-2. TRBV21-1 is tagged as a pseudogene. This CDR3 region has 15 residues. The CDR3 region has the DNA TGTGCCAGCAGCAAAGATGGACCGACACCCTATGGCTACACCTTC. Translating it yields CASSKDGPTPYGYTF.